The entry below gives a single T cell receptor beta chain sequence along with its context. The sample comes from a study of blood T cell repertoires in COVID-19. Overall study: PBMCs, B-cell-depleted T cells, or T cells provided the cDNA or gDNA that made up the material.

How the authors handled the data: Amplification from reference gene primers served as the basis for estimated nucleated cell counts. Repertoires were generated with immunoSEQ multiplex PCR, while TCRdb's copy carries only in-frame clones and drops some. That table gives V, J and clone size, and the DNA gave D and trimming. The sample has about 220,000 clones; about four fifths are singletons. The sequence was obtained from a woman of 80 years or more with acute or convalescent COVID-19. The sample consisted of peripheral blood.

The CDR3 here is CASKTQGRNGYTF. The CDR3 nucleotides are TGTGCCAGCAAAACTCAGGGGCGGAATGGCTACACCTTC. The V gene is TRBV10-3, the J gene TRBJ1-2, with a possible D match to TRBD1 (6 bases). V was trimmed by 10 bases and J by 6 bases, leaving 18 bases between them. There are 13 residues in the CDR3. The germline CDR1 and CDR2 sequences are ENHRY and SYGVKD.